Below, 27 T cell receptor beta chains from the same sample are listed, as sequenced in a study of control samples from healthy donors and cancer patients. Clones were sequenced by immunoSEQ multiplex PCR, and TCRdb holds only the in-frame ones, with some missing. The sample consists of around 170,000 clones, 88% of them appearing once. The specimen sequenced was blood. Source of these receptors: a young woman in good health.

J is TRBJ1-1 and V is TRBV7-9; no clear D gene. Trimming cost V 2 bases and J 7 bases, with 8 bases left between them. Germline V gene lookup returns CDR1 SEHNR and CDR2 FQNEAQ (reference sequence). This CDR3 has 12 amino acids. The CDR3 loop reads CASSLWGNEAFF. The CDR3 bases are TGTGCCAGCAGCTTATGGGGTAATGAAGCTTTCTTT.

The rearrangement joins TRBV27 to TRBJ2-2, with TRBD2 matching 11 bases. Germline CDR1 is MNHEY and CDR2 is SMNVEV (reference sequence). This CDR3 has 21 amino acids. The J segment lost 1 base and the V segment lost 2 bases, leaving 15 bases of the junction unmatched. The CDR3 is CASSLRATGLAEAGNTGELFF. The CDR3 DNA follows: TGTGCCAGCAGTTTAAGGGCGACGGGACTAGCGGAGGCGGGGAACACCGGGGAGCTGTTTTTT.

Written as DNA, the CDR3 is TGTGCCAGTAGTATCCCCAGGGGGGACACTGAAGCTTTCTTT. Protein sequence: CASSIPRGDTEAFF. The V gene is TRBV19, the J gene TRBJ1-1; 7 bases align to TRBD1. The CDR3 loop spans 14 amino acids. V was pared by 3 bases and J by 3 bases, with 4 bases of the junction left unmatched. CDR1 and CDR2 from the germline V gene are LNHDA and SQIVND (reference sequence).

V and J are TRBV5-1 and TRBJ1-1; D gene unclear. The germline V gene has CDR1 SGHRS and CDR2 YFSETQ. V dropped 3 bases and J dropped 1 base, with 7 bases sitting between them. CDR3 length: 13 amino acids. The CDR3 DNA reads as TGCGCCAGCAGCTGGAAGGGGAACACTGAAGCTTTCTTT. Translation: CASSWKGNTEAFF. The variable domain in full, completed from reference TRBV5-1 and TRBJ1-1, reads KAGVTQTPRYLIKTRGQQVTLSCSPISGHRSVSWYQQTPGQGLQFLFEYFSETQRNKGNFPGRFSGRQFSNSRSEMNVSTLELGDSALYLCASSWKGNTEAFFGQGTRLTVV.

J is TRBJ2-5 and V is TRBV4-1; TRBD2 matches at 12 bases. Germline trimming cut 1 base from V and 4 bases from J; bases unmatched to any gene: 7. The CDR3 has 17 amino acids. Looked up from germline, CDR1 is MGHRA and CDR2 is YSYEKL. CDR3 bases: TGCGCCAGCAGCCAAGGACTAGCGGGGGCCCCGCGAGAGACCCAGTACTTC. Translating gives CASSQGLAGAPRETQYF.

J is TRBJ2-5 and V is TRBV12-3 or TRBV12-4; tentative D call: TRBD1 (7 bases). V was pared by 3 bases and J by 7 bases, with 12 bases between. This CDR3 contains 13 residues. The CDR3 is CASSFSGGRTQYF. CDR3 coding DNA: TGTGCCAGCAGTTTTTCAGGGGGGAGGACCCAGTACTTC.

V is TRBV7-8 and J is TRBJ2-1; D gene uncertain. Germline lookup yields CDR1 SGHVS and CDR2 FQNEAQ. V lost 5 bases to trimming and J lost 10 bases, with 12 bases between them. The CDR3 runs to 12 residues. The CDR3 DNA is TGTGCCAGCAGCCCAACAGTGGGCGAGCAGTTCTTC. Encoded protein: CASSPTVGEQFF.

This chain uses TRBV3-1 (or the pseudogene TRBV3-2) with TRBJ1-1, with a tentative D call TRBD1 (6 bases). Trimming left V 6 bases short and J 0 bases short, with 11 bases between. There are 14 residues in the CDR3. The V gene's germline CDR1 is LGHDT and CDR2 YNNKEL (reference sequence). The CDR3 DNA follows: TGTGCCAGCAGTCCCGGGACAATGAACACTGAAGCTTTCTTT. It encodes CASSPGTMNTEAFF.

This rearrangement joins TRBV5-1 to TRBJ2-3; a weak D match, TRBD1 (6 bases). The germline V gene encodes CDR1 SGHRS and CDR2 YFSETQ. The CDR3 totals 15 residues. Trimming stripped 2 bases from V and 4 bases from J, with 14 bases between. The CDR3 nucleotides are TGCGCCAGCAGCTTACAGGGCTGGGGTCCAGATACGCAGTATTTT. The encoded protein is CASSLQGWGPDTQYF.

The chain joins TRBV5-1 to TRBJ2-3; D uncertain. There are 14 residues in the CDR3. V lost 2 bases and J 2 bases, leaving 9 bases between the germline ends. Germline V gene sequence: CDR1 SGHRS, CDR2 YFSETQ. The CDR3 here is CASSLGQYTDTQYF. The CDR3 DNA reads TGCGCCAGCAGCTTAGGGCAATACACAGATACGCAGTATTTT. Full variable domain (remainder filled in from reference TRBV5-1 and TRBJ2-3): KAGVTQTPRYLIKTRGQQVTLSCSPISGHRSVSWYQQTPGQGLQFLFEYFSETQRNKGNFPGRFSGRQFSNSRSEMNVSTLELGDSALYLCASSLGQYTDTQYFGPGTRLTVL.

Here the CDR3 DNA reads TGTGCCAGCAGTGAAGCAAACCAGAGCAATCAGCCCCAGCATTTT. This gives the protein CASSEANQSNQPQHF. The chain employs TRBV6-1 and TRBJ1-5; no clear D. Per germline, CDR1 MNHNS and CDR2 SASEGT. CDR3 length equals 15 residues. V was cut by 0 bases and J by 1 base, with 7 bases left in between.

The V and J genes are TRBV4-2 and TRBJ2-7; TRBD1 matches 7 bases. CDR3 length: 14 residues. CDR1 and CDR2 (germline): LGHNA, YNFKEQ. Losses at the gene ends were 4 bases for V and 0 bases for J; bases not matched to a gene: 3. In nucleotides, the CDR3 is TGTGCCAGCAGCCCGGACAGGAGCTCCTACGAGCAGTACTTC. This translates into CASSPDRSSYEQYF.

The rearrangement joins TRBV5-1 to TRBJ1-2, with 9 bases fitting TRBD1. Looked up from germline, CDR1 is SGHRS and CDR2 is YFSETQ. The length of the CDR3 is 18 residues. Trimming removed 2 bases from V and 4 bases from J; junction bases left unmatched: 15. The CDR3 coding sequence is TGCGCCAGCAGCTTAGGGCCCCAACAGGGGGCACTGGGCTATGGCTACACCTTC. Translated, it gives CASSLGPQQGALGYGYTF.

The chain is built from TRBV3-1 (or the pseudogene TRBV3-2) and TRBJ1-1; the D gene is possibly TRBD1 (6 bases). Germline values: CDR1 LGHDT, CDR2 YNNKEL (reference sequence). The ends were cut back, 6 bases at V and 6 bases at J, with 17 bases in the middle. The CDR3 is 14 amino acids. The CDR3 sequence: CASRRGRGTAEAFF. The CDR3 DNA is TGTGCCAGCAGGCGAGGTAGGGGGACTGCTGAAGCTTTCTTT.

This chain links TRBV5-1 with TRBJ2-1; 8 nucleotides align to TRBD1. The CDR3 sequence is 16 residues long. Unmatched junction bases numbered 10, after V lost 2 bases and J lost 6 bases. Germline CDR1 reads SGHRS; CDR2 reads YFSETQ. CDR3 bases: TGCGCCAGCAGCTTAGTGCGGACAGGGCCCTTCAATGAGCAGTTCTTC. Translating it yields CASSLVRTGPFNEQFF.

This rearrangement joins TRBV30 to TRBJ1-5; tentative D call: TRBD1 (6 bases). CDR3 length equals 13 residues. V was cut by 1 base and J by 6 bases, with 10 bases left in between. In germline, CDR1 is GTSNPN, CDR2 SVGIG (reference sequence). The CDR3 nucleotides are TGTGCCTGGAGTGGGCAGGGGAGTCAGCCCCAGCATTTT. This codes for CAWSGQGSQPQHF. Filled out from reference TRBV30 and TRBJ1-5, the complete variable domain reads SQTIHQWPATLVQPVGSPLSLECTVEGTSNPNLYWYRQAAGRGLQLLFYSVGIGQISSEVPQNLSASRPQDRQFILSSKKLLLSDSGFYLCAWSGQGSQPQHFGDGTRLSIL.

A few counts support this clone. CDR3 loop: CASSSPGRGYTF. The CDR3 DNA follows: TGTGCCAGCAGTTCACCCGGGAGGGGCTACACCTTC. The chain has TRBV3-1 (or the pseudogene TRBV3-2) and TRBJ1-2; D gene unclear. V was trimmed by 6 bases and J by 8 bases, leaving 13 bases between them. The CDR3 extends over 12 amino acids. Germline values: CDR1 LGHDT, CDR2 YNNKEL (reference sequence).

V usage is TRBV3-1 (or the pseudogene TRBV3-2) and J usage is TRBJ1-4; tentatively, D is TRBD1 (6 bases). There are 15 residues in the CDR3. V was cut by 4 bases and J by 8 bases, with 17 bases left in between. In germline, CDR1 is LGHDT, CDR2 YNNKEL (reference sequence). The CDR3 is CASSRPQGGTEKLFF. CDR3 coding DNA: TGTGCCAGCAGCCGCCCACAGGGCGGGACGGAAAAACTGTTTTTT.

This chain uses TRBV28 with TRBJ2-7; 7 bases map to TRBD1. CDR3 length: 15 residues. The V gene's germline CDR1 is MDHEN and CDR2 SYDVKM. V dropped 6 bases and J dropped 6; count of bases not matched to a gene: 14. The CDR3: CASSPTGAARGEQYF. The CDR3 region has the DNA TGTGCCAGCAGCCCAACAGGGGCGGCTCGAGGCGAGCAGTACTTC.

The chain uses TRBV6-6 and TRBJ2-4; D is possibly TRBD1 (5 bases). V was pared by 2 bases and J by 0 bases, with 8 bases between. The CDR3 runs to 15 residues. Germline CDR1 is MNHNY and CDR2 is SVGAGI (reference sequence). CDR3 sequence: CASSYVTGAKNIQYF. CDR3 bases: TGTGCCAGCAGTTACGTCACAGGAGCCAAAAACATTCAGTACTTC.

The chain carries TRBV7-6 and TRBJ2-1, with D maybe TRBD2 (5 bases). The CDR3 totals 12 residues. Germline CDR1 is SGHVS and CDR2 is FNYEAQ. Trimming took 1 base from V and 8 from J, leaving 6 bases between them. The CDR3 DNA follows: TGTGCCAGCAGCTTAGAAGCGGATGAGCAGTTCTTC. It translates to CASSLEADEQFF.

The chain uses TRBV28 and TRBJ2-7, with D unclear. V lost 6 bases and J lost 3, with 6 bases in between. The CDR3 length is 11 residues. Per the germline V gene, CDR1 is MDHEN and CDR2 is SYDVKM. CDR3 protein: CASSRYYEQYF. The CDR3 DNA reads TGTGCCAGCAGCCGATACTACGAGCAGTACTTC.

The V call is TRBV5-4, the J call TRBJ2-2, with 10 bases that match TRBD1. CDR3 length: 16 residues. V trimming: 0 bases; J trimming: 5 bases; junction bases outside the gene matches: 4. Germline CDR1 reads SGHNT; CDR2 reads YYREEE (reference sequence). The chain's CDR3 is CASSLDGTGVTGELFF. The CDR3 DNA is TGTGCCAGCAGCTTGGATGGGACAGGGGTGACCGGGGAGCTGTTTTTT. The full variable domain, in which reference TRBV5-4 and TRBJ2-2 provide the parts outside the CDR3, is ETGVTQSPTHLIKTRGQQVTLRCSSQSGHNTVSWYQQALGQGPQFIFQYYREEENGRGNFPPRFSGLQFPNYSSELNVNALELDDSALYLCASSLDGTGVTGELFFGEGSRLTVL.

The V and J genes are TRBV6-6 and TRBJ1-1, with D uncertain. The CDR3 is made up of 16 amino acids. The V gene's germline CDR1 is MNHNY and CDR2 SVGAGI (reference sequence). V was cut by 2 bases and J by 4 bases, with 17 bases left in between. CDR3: CASSYPGSARPTEAFF. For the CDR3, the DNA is TGTGCCAGCAGTTACCCGGGGTCCGCTAGGCCCACTGAAGCTTTCTTT.

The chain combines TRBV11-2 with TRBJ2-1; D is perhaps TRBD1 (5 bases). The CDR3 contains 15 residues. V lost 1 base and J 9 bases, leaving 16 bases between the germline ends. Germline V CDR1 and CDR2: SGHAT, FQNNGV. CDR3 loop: CASSLGPGWGREQFF. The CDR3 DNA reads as TGTGCCAGCAGCTTAGGGCCAGGCTGGGGCCGTGAGCAGTTCTTC.

This CDR3 reads CAWSALSGEAFF. CDR3 nucleotide sequence: TGTGCCTGGAGTGCCCTGTCCGGGGAAGCTTTCTTT. The V and J genes are TRBV30 and TRBJ1-1; D not resolved. Germline-derived CDR1 and CDR2 are GTSNPN and SVGIG (reference sequence). The CDR3 is 12 amino acids. V dropped 1 base and J dropped 8 bases, with 11 bases sitting between them.

The CDR3 coding sequence is TGTGCCTGGAACAAGGGGCTGACAGATACGCAGTATTTT. Translating gives CAWNKGLTDTQYF. The chain uses TRBV30 and TRBJ2-3; the D gene is possibly TRBD1 (5 bases). Trimming took off 4 bases at V and 3 bases at J, with 11 bases between the two ends. The CDR3 has 13 residues. Germline CDR1 and CDR2: GTSNPN and SVGIG (reference sequence).